A selection of T cell receptor beta chains follows, all from one sample in a study of blood T cell repertoires in COVID-19. Only in-frame clones appear in the TCRdb table, and some are missing; sequencing was by immunoSEQ multiplex PCR. The table has 250,000 to 400,000 clones, around 90% seen once; the top ten hold roughly 5%. The specimen sequenced was PBMCs or T cells enriched from blood (not recorded which). The receptors here all came from a man between 60 and 70 years old who had recovered from COVID-19. Both conserved end residues are part of each CDR3. D genes are given only for firm matches. Clone size is shown for a subset of rows, as once, few, many or a class of expanded clone.

16	TRBD2	.	TRBV24-1	TRBJ2-1	CATSDPLAGTDNEQFF	TGTGCCACCAGTGACCCATTAGCGGGAACGGACAATGAGCAGTTCTTC
13	.	.	TRBV18	TRBJ2-7	CASSPGTSYEQYF	TGTGCCAGCTCACCGGGCACCTCCTACGAGCAGTACTTC
13	.	.	TRBV29-1	TRBJ1-4	CSVEVQAGEKLFF	TGCAGCGTTGAGGTTCAGGCGGGTGAAAAACTGTTTTTT
15	TRBD2	.	TRBV5-4	TRBJ2-1	CASSPGLADYNEQFF	TGTGCCAGCAGCCCCGGACTAGCGGACTACAATGAGCAGTTCTTC
15	.	.	TRBV28	TRBJ1-5	CASSPGGGESKPQHF	TGTGCCAGCAGTCCTGGAGGGGGGGAATCAAAACCCCAGCATTTT
15	.	.	TRBV5-4	TRBJ1-2	CASSPEGVAREGYTF	TGTGCCAGCAGCCCTGAAGGGGTAGCCCGGGAGGGCTACACCTTC
17	TRBD2	.	TRBV5-1	TRBJ2-3	CASSASGSFWGTDTQYF	TGCGCCAGCAGCGCTAGCGGGAGTTTTTGGGGCACAGATACGCAGTATTTT
17	TRBD2	.	TRBV9	TRBJ2-1	CASSIGTSGFNGHEQFF	TGTGCCAGCAGCATCGGGACTAGCGGTTTCAACGGGCATGAGCAGTTCTTC
17	TRBD1	.	TRBV5-1	TRBJ1-3	CASSFGTGEYSGNTIYF	TGCGCCAGCAGCTTCGGGACAGGGGAGTACTCTGGAAACACCATATATTTT
14	.	.	TRBV7-2	TRBJ2-3	CASSPQKSTDTQYF	TGTGCCAGCAGCCCCCAGAAGAGCACAGATACGCAGTATTTT
20	.	.	TRBV4-1	TRBJ2-3	CASSHSRGTWTPASTDTQYF	TGCGCCAGCAGCCACAGTCGGGGAACCTGGACTCCAGCCAGCACAGATACGCAGTATTTT
16	TRBD1	.	TRBV29-1	TRBJ2-1	CSVEGGGPLSYNEQFF	TGCAGCGTTGAAGGAGGGGGCCCCCTTTCCTACAATGAGCAGTTCTTC
17	TRBD2	.	TRBV4-2	TRBJ2-1	CASSQAELAGLTNEQFF	TGTGCCAGCAGCCAAGCGGAACTAGCGGGCCTTACGAATGAGCAGTTCTTC
15	TRBD1	.	TRBV5-1	TRBJ2-2	CASNPDRGLGGELFF	TGCGCCAGCAACCCGGACAGGGGATTAGGTGGGGAGCTGTTTTTT
15	TRBD1	.	TRBV7-2	TRBJ1-5	CASSLGGQGRQPQHF	TGTGCCAGCAGCTTAGGGGGACAGGGGAGACAGCCCCAGCATTTT
14	.	.	TRBV5-1	TRBJ2-7	CASSLAPPEDEQYF	TGCGCCAGCAGCTTGGCCCCCCCGGAGGACGAGCAGTACTTC
14	TRBD2	.	TRBV10-3	TRBJ2-7	CATAETSGQLKQYF	TGTGCCACCGCGGAGACTAGCGGACAACTCAAGCAGTACTTC
16	TRBD1	few	TRBV6-2/TRBV6-3	TRBJ2-7	CASSYSRDRGSYEQYF	TGTGCCAGCAGTTACAGTCGGGACAGGGGCTCCTACGAGCAGTACTTC
13	.	few	TRBV5-1	TRBJ1-6	CASSQTRGSPLHF	TGCGCCAGCAGCCAAACAAGAGGTTCACCCCTCCACTTT
15	TRBD1	once	TRBV2	TRBJ1-2	CASSEFGQGLAGYTF	TGTGCCAGCAGTGAATTTGGACAGGGTCTAGCTGGCTACACCTTC
13	TRBD1	.	TRBV29-1	TRBJ1-1	CSVDSGTGTEAFF	TGCAGCGTTGACTCCGGGACAGGCACTGAAGCTTTCTTT
13	TRBD1	.	TRBV2	TRBJ1-1	CASLTDRATEAFF	TGTGCCAGCCTAACGGACAGGGCCACTGAAGCTTTCTTT
15	.	.	TRBV6-5	TRBJ2-2	CASRTGTENTGELFF	TGTGCCAGCAGAACCGGGACTGAGAACACCGGGGAGCTGTTTTTT
16	.	.	TRBV7-3	TRBJ2-3	CASSSQGGARTDTQYF	TGTGCCAGCAGCTCCCAAGGGGGGGCGCGCACAGATACGCAGTATTTT
14	.	.	TRBV5-6	TRBJ1-4	CASSLRGVGEKLFF	TGTGCCAGCAGCCTCAGGGGAGTCGGTGAAAAACTGTTTTTT
15	.	.	TRBV5-1	TRBJ1-6	CASSPISSYNSPLHF	TGCGCCAGCAGCCCGATTAGCTCCTATAATTCACCCCTCCACTTT
15	.	.	TRBV7-2	TRBJ1-1	CASSLLSAQGTEAFF	TGTGCCAGCAGCTTATTATCTGCCCAGGGGACTGAAGCTTTCTTT